These T cell receptor beta chains were read from a single sample in a study of technical replicates of blood from a few donors. The table came from immunoSEQ multiplex PCR; TCRdb's copy has only in-frame clones and leaves some out. This table holds around 63,000 clones, 80% to 95% found once. Material: PBMCs. Receptor source: a human donor in good health. Some clones in this sample may be carry-over from other donors' samples. Each CDR3 is given with its conserved first and last residue. The D gene is left open where the match is weak. Some rows mark clone size as missing; the rest say once, few, many or name a class of expanded clone.

TRBV4-3,medium-sized,15,TRBJ2-5,-,TGCGCCAGCAGCCAAGAACGGGGTGGCCAAGAGACCCAGTACTTC,CASSQERGGQETQYF
TRBV4-3,-,15,TRBJ1-1,-,TGCGCCAGCAAAAGGCAGGGGTCATCGAACACTGAAGCTTTCTTT,CASKRQGSSNTEAFF
TRBV7-9,-,11,TRBJ1-2,-,TGTGCCAGCAGCACAATTGGTGGCTACACCTTC,CASSTIGGYTF
TRBV9,few,14,TRBJ2-5,TRBD2,TGTGCCAGCAGCACCACTAGCGGTGTGGAGACCCAGTACTTC,CASSTTSGVETQYF
TRBV19,-,13,TRBJ1-5,-,TGTGCCAGTAGCAGGGGCGGCAATCAGCCCCAGCATTTT,CASSRGGNQPQHF
TRBV13,-,15,TRBJ1-2,TRBD1,TGTGCCAGCAGCAGAGGACAGGGGGCGCGGGATGGCTACACCTTC,CASSRGQGARDGYTF
TRBV10-3,-,16,TRBJ1-3,TRBD1,TGTGCCATCAGGACGGGCCCGGGACAGGGGGCGAACACCATATATTTT,CAIRTGPGQGANTIYF
TRBV7-9,-,15,TRBJ2-7,-,TGTGCCAGCAGCCCCCCCGGGACAAGCCCCTACGAGCAGTACTTC,CASSPPGTSPYEQYF
TRBV4-3,-,16,TRBJ1-3,-,TGCGCCAGCAGCCAAGATCTCAGGGCTTCTGGAAACACCATATATTTT,CASSQDLRASGNTIYF
TRBV11-2,once,14,TRBJ1-6,-,TGTGCCAGCAGCTCCAACAGAAATAATTCACCCCTCCACTTT,CASSSNRNNSPLHF
TRBV7-9,-,13,TRBJ2-7,-,TGTGCCAGCAGCCCGGCGGGCTCCTACGAGCAGTACTTC,CASSPAGSYEQYF
TRBV6-1,-,14,TRBJ1-1,-,TGTGCCAGCAGTGAACCCGGGGTGCGGACTGAAGCTTTCTTT,CASSEPGVRTEAFF
TRBV9,-,15,TRBJ2-2,TRBD2,TGTGCCAGCAGCCCACGACTAGCAGTCACCGGGGAGCTGTTTTTT,CASSPRLAVTGELFF
TRBV7-2,once,16,TRBJ2-4,-,TGTGCCAGCAGCTTAGCGACGGGACACTCCAAAAACATTCAGTACTTC,CASSLATGHSKNIQYF
TRBV9,-,12,TRBJ1-5,-,TGTGCCAGCAGCGTACAGGATCAGCCCCAGCATTTT,CASSVQDQPQHF
TRBV9,-,13,TRBJ2-7,-,TGTGCCAGCAGCTTCAGGGGAGAGAACGAGCAGTACTTC,CASSFRGENEQYF
TRBV4-2,-,12,TRBJ1-1,-,TGTGCCAGCAGTCCCCAGAACACTGAAGCTTTCTTT,CASSPQNTEAFF
TRBV18,-,18,TRBJ2-6,-,TGTGCCAGCTCACCTGGAGGGACGCCGGGCTTTGGGGCCAACGTCCTGACTTTC,CASSPGGTPGFGANVLTF
TRBV6-5,-,14,TRBJ2-3,-,TGTGCCAGCAGTTACGCTAGCGCTACAGATACGCAGTATTTT,CASSYASATDTQYF
TRBV19,-,17,TRBJ2-7,-,TGTGCCAGTAGCCCTAGGAGAGTTCAGGGGTCGAGCGACGAGCAGTACTTC,CASSPRRVQGSSDEQYF
TRBV4-2,-,16,TRBJ2-5,TRBD2,TGTGCCAGCAGCCAAGAAGGCGGGGGGGCGTTGGAGACCCAGTACTTC,CASSQEGGGALETQYF
TRBV19,-,13,TRBJ2-5,TRBD2,TGTGCCAGTATGGCGGGGGATCGTGAGACCCAGTACTTC,CASMAGDRETQYF
TRBV6-5,-,15,TRBJ2-3,TRBD1,TGTGCCAGCAGTTCCCCGACAGGGCGGCCAGATACGCAGTATTTT,CASSSPTGRPDTQYF
TRBV15,-,14,TRBJ2-3,-,TGTGCCACCAGCAGTCCCCAGGGGACAGATACGCAGTATTTT,CATSSPQGTDTQYF